This T cell receptor beta chain was obtained from a study of Graves' ophthalmopathy and Graves' hyperthyroidism. CDR3 regions of TCR beta were amplified from RNA transcripts. RT-PCR with HTBI primers came first, then second-round multiplex PCR. TCRdb independently ran MiXCR on the multiplex PCR reads; one entry per CDR3 protein. The sample contains about 1.2 million distinct CDR3 sequences, about 38% of which appear only once. This clonotype was seen a handful of times. The clonotype originates from an adult man with Graves' hyperthyroidism. Sequenced sample: peripheral blood or thyroid tissue (not recorded which).

CDR3 DNA sequence: TGTGCCAGCAGTTCGGTTTTAAGGGGCGCCTCTGGGGCCAACGTCCTGACTTTC. Translated, it gives CASSSVLRGASGANVLTF. The chain employs TRBV12-3 or TRBV12-4 and TRBJ2-6, with a possible D match to TRBD1 (5 bases). V was clipped by 4 bases and J by 0 bases, with 16 bases between them. The CDR3 is 18 amino acids.